The present T cell receptor (beta chain) was sequenced within a study of tumor-infiltrating lymphocytes in localized non-small cell lung cancer. Study context: From each patient, both tumor and uninvolved lung, non-adjacent to tumor, were sampled.

CDR3 length: 14 amino acids. Germline V lookup: CDR1 SSHAT, CDR2 FNYEAQ (reference sequence). Trimming took 5 bases from V and 3 from J; bases not matched to a gene: 5. The assay was immunoSEQ multiplex PCR, and TCRdb's table has in-frame clones only and misses some. The sample consists of about 24,000 clones, approximately 59% of them appearing once. Study-level points and caveats: Tumors had more T cell infiltration than uninvolved lung, per TCRbeta sequencing and CD3 counts. Each assay used a separate piece of the same tissue.

Details on this clone: Its antigen remains unknown.

The sequenced sample was lung tumor tissue. The receptor comes from a human donor with non-small cell lung cancer. The J gene is TRBJ2-5, the V gene TRBV7-7, with 8 bases aligning to TRBD2. The CDR3 here is CASSPLRGEETQYF. Written as DNA, the CDR3 is TGTGCCAGCAGCCCTCTGCGGGGGGAAGAGACCCAGTACTTC. The variable domain in full, with the rest retrieved from reference TRBV7-7 and TRBJ2-5, is GAGVSQSPRYKVTKRGQDVTLRCDPISSHATLYWYQQALGQGPEFLTYFNYEAQPDKSGLPSDRFSAERPEGSISTLTIQRTEQRDSAMYRCASSPLRGEETQYFGPGTRLLVL.